The next 20 T cell receptor beta chains were all read from a single sample in a study of OX40 agonist ivuxolimab in advanced cancers. Clones were read by immunoSEQ multiplex PCR, and TCRdb kept only the in-frame ones, dropping some. The sample contains tens of thousands of clones, roughly 76% of which appear only once. The source material was CD4+ or CD8+ T cells sorted from blood, sampled in a trial of the OX40 agonist ivuxolimab. Source of these receptors: an adult with an advanced solid tumor such as melanoma, head and neck, liver or kidney cancer.

The chain carries TRBV6-5 and TRBJ2-7, with 8 bases fitting TRBD2. V lost 0 bases and J lost 5; bases outside the gene matches: 3. CDR1 and CDR2 (germline): MNHEY, SVGAGI. The CDR3 extends over 14 amino acids. CDR3 loop: CASSYSGGANEQYF. The DNA of the CDR3 is TGTGCCAGCAGTTACTCCGGGGGGGCCAACGAGCAGTACTTC.

V and J are TRBV15 and TRBJ1-6; TRBD1 agrees at 9 bases. This CDR3 contains 16 residues. The ends lost 1 base at V and 13 bases at J; junction bases unmatched: 11. Germline lookup yields CDR1 LNHNV and CDR2 YYDKDF (reference sequence). Written as DNA, the CDR3 is TGTGCCACCAGCAGAGCAGTGGGGACAGGGAGGTCCCCCCTCCACTTT. Translating gives CATSRAVGTGRSPLHF.

The CDR3 here is CSVEEGTYEQYF. CDR3 DNA: TGCAGCGTTGAAGAAGGTACCTACGAGCAGTACTTC. This sequence joins TRBV29-1 and TRBJ2-7; D gene uncertain. Germline CDR1 is SQVTM and CDR2 is ANQGSEA. Trimming left V 0 bases short and J 2 bases short, with 5 bases between. This CDR3 spans 12 amino acids.

The V and J genes are TRBV9 and TRBJ1-5; the D gene is possibly TRBD1 (5 bases). Trimming left V 4 bases short and J 7 bases short, with 21 bases between. The V gene's germline CDR1 is SGDLS and CDR2 YYNGEE. This CDR3 has 16 amino acids. DNA of the CDR3: TGTGCCAGCAGCCGGGGTCTGGGGCTGGGAGAGCAGCCCCAGCATTTT. Residues: CASSRGLGLGEQPQHF.

The chain uses TRBV28 and TRBJ1-2; possibly TRBD1 for D (5 bases). Germline CDR1 is MDHEN and CDR2 is SYDVKM. The CDR3 has 13 residues. The V end was cut by 6 bases, the J end by 4 bases, with 12 bases between. This chain's CDR3 is CASRRGGFYGYTF. The CDR3 DNA follows: TGTGCCAGCAGGAGGGGTGGGTTCTATGGCTACACCTTC.

This chain connects TRBV28 to TRBJ1-5; D is ambiguous. The CDR3 extends over 15 amino acids. V lost 5 bases to trimming and J lost 7 bases, with 18 bases between them. The V gene's germline CDR1 is MDHEN and CDR2 SYDVKM. This chain's CDR3 is CASSSASQSEQPQHF. Written as DNA, the CDR3 is TGTGCCAGCAGTAGTGCATCCCAGTCGGAACAGCCCCAGCATTTT.

The chain combines TRBV5-1 with TRBJ2-1, with D perhaps assigned TRBD1 or TRBD2 (5 bases each). Germline V gives CDR1 SGHRS, CDR2 YFSETQ. Deletions cut 4 bases from V and 5 bases from J, with 19 bases between. The CDR3 runs to 16 residues. The CDR3 loop is CASSTHGAPRDNEQFF. The CDR3 DNA reads as TGCGCCAGCAGCACACACGGGGCCCCGCGGGACAATGAGCAGTTCTTC.

This sequence joins TRBV30 and TRBJ2-1; 11 nucleotides agree with TRBD2. The CDR3 consists of 13 residues. Germline CDR1 is GTSNPN and CDR2 is SVGIG (reference sequence). With 5 bases clipped from V and 7 bases from J, the junction kept 4 bases outside the gene matches. The CDR3 protein is CAWSSSGRNEQFF. The CDR3 coding sequence is TGTGCCTGGTCGTCTAGCGGGAGGAATGAGCAGTTCTTC.

This clone has a single count. The chain is built from TRBV19 and TRBJ1-6; 8 bases match TRBD1. This CDR3 is 13 amino acids long. Germline CDR1 LNHDA, CDR2 SQIVND (reference sequence). J gave up 7 bases and V 10 bases, and 6 bases lay outside the gene matches. This chain's CDR3 is CATCGQGNSPLHF. CDR3 in DNA: TGTGCCACCTGCGGACAGGGAAATTCACCCCTCCACTTT.

J is TRBJ1-2 and V is TRBV18; 11 bases align to TRBD1. J lost 6 bases, V lost 3 bases, and 3 bases had no gene match. The CDR3 extends over 14 amino acids. In germline, CDR1 is KGHSH, CDR2 LQKENI. This CDR3 reads CASSPGTGGNGYTF. The DNA for the CDR3 is TGTGCCAGCTCACCCGGGACAGGGGGAAATGGCTACACCTTC.

The V call is TRBV28, the J call TRBJ2-7; D call uncertain. This CDR3 has 14 residues. Germline values: CDR1 MDHEN, CDR2 SYDVKM. Trimming stripped 6 bases from V and 1 base from J, with 13 bases between. CDR3 sequence: CASSPRTDSYEQYF. CDR3 DNA sequence: TGTGCCAGCAGCCCAAGGACGGATTCCTACGAGCAGTACTTC.

The chain combines TRBV19 with TRBJ2-1, with 7 bases aligning to TRBD2. In germline, CDR1 is LNHDA, CDR2 SQIVND (reference sequence). CDR3 length: 16 residues. The V segment lost 1 base and the J segment 4 bases; nucleotides outside the gene matches: 7. The CDR3, as DNA: TGTGCCAGTAGTATAGGGGCTAGCGGAGCGTACAATGAGCAGTTCTTC. This codes for CASSIGASGAYNEQFF. The full variable domain, its missing parts supplied by reference TRBV19 and TRBJ2-1, is DGGITQSPKYLFRKEGQNVTLSCEQNLNHDAMYWYRQDPGQGLRLIYYSQIVNDFQKGDIAEGYSVSREKKESFPLTVTSAQKNPTAFYLCASSIGASGAYNEQFFGPGTRLTVL.

The chain carries TRBV9 and TRBJ1-6; a possible D gene is TRBD1 (5 bases). Germline-derived CDR1 and CDR2 are SGDLS and YYNGEE. With 6 bases removed from V and 7 bases from J, the gap between germline ends came to 14 bases. The CDR3 extends over 14 amino acids. This chain's CDR3 is CASNDGRENSPLHF. The CDR3 DNA follows: TGTGCCAGCAATGACGGCAGGGAAAATTCACCCCTCCACTTT.

V and J are TRBV19 and TRBJ1-5, with unresolved D. This CDR3 contains 15 residues. Germline lookup yields CDR1 LNHDA and CDR2 SQIVND (reference sequence). V lost 7 bases and J 2 bases, leaving 15 bases between the germline ends. The CDR3 region has the DNA TGTGCCAGTACTCAGTCCGATCTAGGCAATCAGCCCCAGCATTTT. This gives the protein CASTQSDLGNQPQHF.

The V call is TRBV5-1, the J call TRBJ2-7, with 8 bases that match TRBD2. Germline V lookup: CDR1 SGHRS, CDR2 YFSETQ. This CDR3 comprises 15 residues. V lost 0 bases to trimming and J lost 4 bases; unmatched junction nucleotides: 6. The DNA of the CDR3 is TGCGCCAGCAGCTTGGGACTAGCGAGCCTATACGAGCAGTACTTC. Its protein is CASSLGLASLYEQYF.

The table lists this clone with a few counts. The genes are TRBV18 and TRBJ2-7; D is unresolved. The CDR3 is 12 amino acids. Trimming took off 1 base at V and 0 bases at J, with 1 base between the two ends. The germline V gene has CDR1 KGHSH and CDR2 LQKENI. CDR3 nucleotide sequence: TGTGCCAGCTCACCACACTCCTACGAGCAGTACTTC. It translates to CASSPHSYEQYF. The full variable domain, rest sourced from reference TRBV18 and TRBJ2-7, is NAGVMQNPRHLVRRRGQEARLRCSPMKGHSHVYWYRQLPEEGLKFMVYLQKENIIDESGMPKERFSAEFPKEGPSILRIQQVVRGDSAAYFCASSPHSYEQYFGPGTRLTVT.

The genes are TRBV28 and TRBJ2-6; D ambiguous. The CDR3 has 14 amino acids. The ends were cut back, 6 bases at V and 2 bases at J, with 8 bases in the middle. Germline V gene sequence: CDR1 MDHEN, CDR2 SYDVKM. The chain's CDR3 is CASREVTGANVLTF. The CDR3 bases are TGTGCCAGCAGGGAAGTTACTGGGGCCAACGTCCTGACTTTC.

The DNA for the CDR3 is TGTGCCAGCAGTTTCTTCTCACATCCCTACGAGCAGTACTTC. It codes for CASSFFSHPYEQYF. The chain couples TRBV6-5 to TRBJ2-7; unclear D gene. Germline values: CDR1 MNHEY, CDR2 SVGAGI. Deletions cut 4 bases from V and 2 bases from J, with 12 bases between. The CDR3 sequence is 14 residues long.

The V call is TRBV27, the J call TRBJ2-4, with no clear D. The CDR3 length is 13 residues. Germline V CDR1 and CDR2: MNHEY, SMNVEV (reference sequence). The ends were cut back, 4 bases at V and 4 bases at J, with 8 bases in the middle. The DNA for the CDR3 is TGTGCCAGCAGTTCCCTCGGGAAAAACATTCAGTACTTC. It yields the protein CASSSLGKNIQYF.

The chain is built from TRBV9 and TRBJ2-1; TRBD2 aligns across 12 bases. Germline V CDR1 and CDR2: SGDLS, YYNGEE. J lost 7 bases, V lost 4 bases, and 15 bases had no gene match. This CDR3 comprises 18 residues. The CDR3 DNA reads TGTGCCAGCAGCCCCCGATCTAGCGGGGGGGCAAGTATAAATGAGCAGTTCTTC. This translates into CASSPRSSGGASINEQFF. Full variable domain (missing parts from reference TRBV9 and TRBJ2-1): DSGVTQTPKHLITATGQRVTLRCSPRSGDLSVYWYQQSLDQGLQFLIQYYNGEERAKGNILERFSAQQFPDLHSELNLSSLELGDSALYFCASSPRSSGGASINEQFFGPGTRLTVL.